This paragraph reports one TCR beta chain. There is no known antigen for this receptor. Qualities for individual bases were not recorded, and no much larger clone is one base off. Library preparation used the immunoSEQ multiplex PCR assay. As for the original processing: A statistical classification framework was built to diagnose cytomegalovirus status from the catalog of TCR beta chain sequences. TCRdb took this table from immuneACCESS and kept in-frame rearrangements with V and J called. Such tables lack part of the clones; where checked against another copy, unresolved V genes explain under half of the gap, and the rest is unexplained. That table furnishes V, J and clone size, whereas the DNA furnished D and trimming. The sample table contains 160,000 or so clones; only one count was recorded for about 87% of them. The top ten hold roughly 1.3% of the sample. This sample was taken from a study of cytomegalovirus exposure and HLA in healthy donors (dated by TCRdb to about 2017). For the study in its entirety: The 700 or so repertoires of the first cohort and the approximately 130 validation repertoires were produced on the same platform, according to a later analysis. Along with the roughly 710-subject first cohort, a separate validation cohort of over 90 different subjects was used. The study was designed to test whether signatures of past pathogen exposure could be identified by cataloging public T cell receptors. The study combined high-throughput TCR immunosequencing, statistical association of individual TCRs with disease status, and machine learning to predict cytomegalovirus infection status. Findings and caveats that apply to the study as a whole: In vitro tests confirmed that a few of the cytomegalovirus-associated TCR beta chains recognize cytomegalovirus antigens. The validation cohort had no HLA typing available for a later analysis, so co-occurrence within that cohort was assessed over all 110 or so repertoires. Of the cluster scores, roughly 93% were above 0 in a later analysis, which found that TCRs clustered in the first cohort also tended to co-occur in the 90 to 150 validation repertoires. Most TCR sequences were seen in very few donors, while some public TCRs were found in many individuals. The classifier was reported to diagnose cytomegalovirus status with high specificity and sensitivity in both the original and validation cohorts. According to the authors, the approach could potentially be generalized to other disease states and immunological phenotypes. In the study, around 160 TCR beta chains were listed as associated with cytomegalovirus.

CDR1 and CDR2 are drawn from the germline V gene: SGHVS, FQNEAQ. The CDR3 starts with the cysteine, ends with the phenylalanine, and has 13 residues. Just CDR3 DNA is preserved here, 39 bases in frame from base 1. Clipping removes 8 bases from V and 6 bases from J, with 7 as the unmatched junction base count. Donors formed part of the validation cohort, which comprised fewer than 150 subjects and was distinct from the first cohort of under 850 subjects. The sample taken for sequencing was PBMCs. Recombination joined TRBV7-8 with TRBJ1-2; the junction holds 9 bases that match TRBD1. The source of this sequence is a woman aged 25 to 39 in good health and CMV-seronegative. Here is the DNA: TGTGCCAGCTCCCGGGACAGGGAAAATGGCTACACCTTC. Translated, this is CASSRDRENGYTF.